One T cell receptor (beta chain) is described in this entry. The CDR3 loop spans 15 amino acids. Germline-derived CDR1 and CDR2 are LNHDA and SQIVND (reference sequence). J was trimmed by 3 bases and V by 6 bases; bases with no gene match: 11. Original processing notes: Quantification of nucleated cells was approximated via reference gene primer amplification. Clones were read by immunoSEQ multiplex PCR, and TCRdb kept only the in-frame ones, dropping some. The DNA gave D and trimming, while V, J and clone size come from that table. This table has 250,000 or so clones, around 86% appearing once. This sample stems from a study of blood T cell repertoires in COVID-19. Study at large: Italy, Spain and the United States were the sources of the convalescent and acute COVID-19 samples. PBMCs, B-cell-depleted T cells, or T cells provided the cDNA or gDNA that made up the material.

V and J are TRBV19 and TRBJ2-7, with 7 positions matching TRBD1. This TCR derives from a woman in her seventies with active or convalescent COVID-19. The sequenced sample consisted of peripheral blood. In DNA, the CDR3 is TGTGCCAGTAGCCCGGGACAGAGGTTCAGCTACGAGCAGTACTTC. It codes for CASSPGQRFSYEQYF.